The entry below describes one T cell receptor beta chain. These data originate in a study of T cell changes during pregnancy in multiple sclerosis. Assay used: immunoSEQ multiplex PCR; TCRdb lists only in-frame clones, some missing. The table has some 58,000 clones, almost 97% seen once. V lost 2 bases and J 4 bases, leaving 11 bases between the germline ends. The CDR3 loop spans 14 amino acids. Germline loops: CDR1 SGHNT, CDR2 YYREEE (reference sequence). The sample here was CD8+ T cells from peripheral blood mononuclear cells, taken after pregnancy. The origin of this receptor is a female donor with multiple sclerosis, enrolled in a pregnancy study. The rearrangement uses TRBV5-4 and TRBJ2-3; TRBD2 is a possible D gene (5 bases). CDR3 sequence (DNA): TGTGCCAGCAGCTTCCAACTAGACGCAGATACGCAGTATTTT. This encodes CASSFQLDADTQYF. Full variable domain (outside the CDR3, taken from reference TRBV5-4 and TRBJ2-3): ETGVTQSPTHLIKTRGQQVTLRCSSQSGHNTVSWYQQALGQGPQFIFQYYREEENGRGNFPPRFSGLQFPNYSSELNVNALELDDSALYLCASSFQLDADTQYFGPGTRLTVL.